This TCR beta chain was sequenced during a study of blood T cells in healthy people across ages. CDR1 ENHRY and CDR2 SYGVKD come from the germline V gene. Trimming stripped 9 bases from V and 2 bases from J, with 10 bases between. This CDR3 spans 12 amino acids. For this clonotype: The antigen is unknown.

Peripheral blood, around 10 milliliters per donor, was collected. A minimum of 6 million PBMCs was isolated per sample. Broader study findings: The long-lived group displayed more naive CD4+ cells, plus higher diversity, than the aged donors did.

For the second PCR, which ran for 7 to 11 cycles, a sample-barcoded 5' primer and a J-beta primer mix were used. TCRdb ran MiXCR on the 5' RACE reads and lists one entry per CDR3 protein. The data hold about a million distinct CDR3 sequences, with 51% observed a single time. The rearrangement links TRBV10-3 to TRBJ2-5; D might be TRBD1 (6 bases). The TCR comes from a woman aged 55-69 years in good health. The sequencing sample was made of blood. CDR3: CAMGAAQETQYF. As DNA, the CDR3 is TGTGCCATGGGGGCGGCTCAAGAGACCCAGTACTTC.